Included here is one T cell receptor (beta chain) sequence, with context. Its target is unknown. Primers included in the PCR were 60 Vbeta and 13 Jbeta primers. The repertoire was sequenced with immunoSEQ multiplex PCR; TCRdb's copy has only in-frame clones and lacks some. In the table there are 130,000 to 150,000 clones, over 65% of which are singletons. This sample is part of a study of cytomegalovirus exposure and HLA in healthy donors. About the study: Researchers previously reported finding 90 million to 130 million unique TCR beta sequences from roughly 200 million T cells. A preliminary data release comprised tens of millions of unique TCRs obtained from HLA-typed donors.

The CDR3 is 15 residues long. CDR1 and CDR2 from the germline V gene are SGHDT and YYEEEE. J lost 8 bases, V lost 0 bases, and 8 bases had no gene match. General observations from the study: There were 164 TCR beta chains listed as cytomegalovirus-associated. Reportedly, a later analysis found an Asian-associated ancestry cluster had fewer N-insertions than the roughly 700-donor mean.

The gene calls are TRBV5-6 and TRBJ2-3, with TRBD2 matching over 8 bases. The specimen sequenced was PBMCs. This TCR was recovered from a man aged 35-49 years in good health and CMV-seropositive. CDR3 in amino acids: CASSLGLAGYLTQYF. The CDR3 region has the DNA TGTGCCAGCAGCTTGGGGTTAGCGGGGTATCTTACGCAGTATTTT.